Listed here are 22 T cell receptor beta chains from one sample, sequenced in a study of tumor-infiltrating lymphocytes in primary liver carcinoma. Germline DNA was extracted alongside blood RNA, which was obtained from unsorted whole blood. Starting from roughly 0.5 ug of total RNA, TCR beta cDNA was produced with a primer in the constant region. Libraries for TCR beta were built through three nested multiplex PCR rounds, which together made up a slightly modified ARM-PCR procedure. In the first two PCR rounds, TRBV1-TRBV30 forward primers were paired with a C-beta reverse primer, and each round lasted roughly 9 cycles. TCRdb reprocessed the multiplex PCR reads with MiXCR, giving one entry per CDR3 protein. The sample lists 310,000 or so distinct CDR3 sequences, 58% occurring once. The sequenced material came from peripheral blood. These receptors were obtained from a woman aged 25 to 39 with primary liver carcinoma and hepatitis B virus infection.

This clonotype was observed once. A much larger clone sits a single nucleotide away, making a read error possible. CDR3 DNA sequence: TGTGCCAGCAGTTATTGGCCGGACTGGACTAGCGCGCCTTCCTACGAGCAGTACTTC. Translating gives CASSYWPDWTSAPSYEQYF. The rearrangement uses TRBV6-6 and TRBJ2-7; 9 bases are a match to TRBD2. The CDR3 is made up of 19 amino acids. Per the germline V gene, CDR1 is MNHNY and CDR2 is SVGAGI (reference sequence). Unmatched junction bases numbered 16, after V lost 3 bases and J lost 1 base.

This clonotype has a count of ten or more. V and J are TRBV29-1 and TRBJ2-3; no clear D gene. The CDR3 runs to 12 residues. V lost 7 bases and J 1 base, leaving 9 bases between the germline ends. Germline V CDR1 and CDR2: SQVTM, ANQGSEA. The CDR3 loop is CSALLRTDTQYF. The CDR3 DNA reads TGCAGCGCACTGCTCCGCACAGATACGCAGTATTTT.

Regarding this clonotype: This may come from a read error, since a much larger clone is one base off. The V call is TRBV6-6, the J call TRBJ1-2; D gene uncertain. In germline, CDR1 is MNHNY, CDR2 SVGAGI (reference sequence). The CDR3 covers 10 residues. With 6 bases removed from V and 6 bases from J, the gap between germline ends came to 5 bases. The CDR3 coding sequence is TGTGCCAGCAGCCGAGATGGCTACACCTTC. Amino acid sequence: CASSRDGYTF.

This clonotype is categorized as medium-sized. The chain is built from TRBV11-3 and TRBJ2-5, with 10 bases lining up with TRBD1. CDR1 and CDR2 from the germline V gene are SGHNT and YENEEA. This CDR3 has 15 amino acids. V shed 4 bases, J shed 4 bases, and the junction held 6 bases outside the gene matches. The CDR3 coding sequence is TGTGCCAGCAGCTACTCGACAGGGGGCGTAGAGACCCAGTACTTC. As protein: CASSYSTGGVETQYF.

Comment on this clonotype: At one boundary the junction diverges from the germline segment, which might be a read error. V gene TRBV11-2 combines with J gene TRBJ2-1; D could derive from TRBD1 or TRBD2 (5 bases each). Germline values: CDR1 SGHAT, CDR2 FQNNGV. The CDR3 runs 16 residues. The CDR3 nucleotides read TGTGCCAGCAGCCTTATCCAGGGAGAGGGGTACAATAAGCAGTTCTTC. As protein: CASSLIQGEGYNKQFF.

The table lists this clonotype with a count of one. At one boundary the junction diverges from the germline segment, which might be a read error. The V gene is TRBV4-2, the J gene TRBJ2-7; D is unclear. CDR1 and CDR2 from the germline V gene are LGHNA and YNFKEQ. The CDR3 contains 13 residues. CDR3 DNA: TGTACCAGCAGCCAAGGCACGACCTCCGAGCAGTACTTC. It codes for CTSSQGTTSEQYF.

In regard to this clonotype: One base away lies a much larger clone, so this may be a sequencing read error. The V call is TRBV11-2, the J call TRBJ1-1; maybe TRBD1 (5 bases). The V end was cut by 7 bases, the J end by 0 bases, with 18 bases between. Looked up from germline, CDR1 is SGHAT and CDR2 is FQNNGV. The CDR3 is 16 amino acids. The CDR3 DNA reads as TGTGCCAGCAACCCCAGAGGGGCAGGTATGAACACTGAAGCTTTCTTT. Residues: CASNPRGAGMNTEAFF.

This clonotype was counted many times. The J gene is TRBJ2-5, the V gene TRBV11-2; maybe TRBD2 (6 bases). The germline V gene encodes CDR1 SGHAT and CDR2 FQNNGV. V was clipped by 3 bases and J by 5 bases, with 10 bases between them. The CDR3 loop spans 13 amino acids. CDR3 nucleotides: TGTGCCAGCAGCTTTCGGGAGAGGGAGACCCAGTACTTC. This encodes CASSFRERETQYF. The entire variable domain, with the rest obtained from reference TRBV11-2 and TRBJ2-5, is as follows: EAGVAQSPRYKIIEKRQSVAFWCNPISGHATLYWYQQILGQGPKLLIQFQNNGVVDDSQLPKDRFSAERLKGVDSTLKIQPAKLEDSAVYLCASSFRERETQYFGPGTRLLVL.

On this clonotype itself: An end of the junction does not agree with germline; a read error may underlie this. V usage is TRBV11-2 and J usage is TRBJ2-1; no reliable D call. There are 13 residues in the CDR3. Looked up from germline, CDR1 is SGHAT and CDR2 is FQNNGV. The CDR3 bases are TGTGCCAGCAGCTTAGGGCATACCTACGAGCAGTACTTT. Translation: CASSLGHTYEQYF.

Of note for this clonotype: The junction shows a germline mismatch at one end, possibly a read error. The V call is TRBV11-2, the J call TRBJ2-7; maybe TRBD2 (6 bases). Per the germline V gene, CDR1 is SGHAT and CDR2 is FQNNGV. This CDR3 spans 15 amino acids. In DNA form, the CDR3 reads TGTGCCAGCAGCGGAGGGGTGGGAGCATCCTACGAGCGGTATTTC. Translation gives CASSGGVGASYERYF.

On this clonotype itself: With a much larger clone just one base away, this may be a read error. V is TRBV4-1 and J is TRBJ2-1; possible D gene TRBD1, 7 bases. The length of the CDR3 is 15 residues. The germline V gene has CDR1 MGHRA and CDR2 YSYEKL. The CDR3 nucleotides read TGCGACAGCAGCCCCAGGGGGGAAAACATAAATGAGCAGTTCTTC. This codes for CDSSPRGENINEQFF.

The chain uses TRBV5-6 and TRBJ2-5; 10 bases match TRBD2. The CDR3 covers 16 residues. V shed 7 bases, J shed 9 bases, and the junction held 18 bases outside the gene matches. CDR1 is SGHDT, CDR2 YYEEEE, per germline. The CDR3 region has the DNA TGTGCCAGCTGGCTAGCGGGAGTGCTTGAGGTTTGGGCCCAGTACTTC. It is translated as CASWLAGVLEVWAQYF.

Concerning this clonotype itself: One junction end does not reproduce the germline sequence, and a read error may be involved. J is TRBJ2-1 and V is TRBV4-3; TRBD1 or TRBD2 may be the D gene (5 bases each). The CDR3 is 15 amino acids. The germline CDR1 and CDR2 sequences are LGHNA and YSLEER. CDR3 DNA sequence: TGTGCTAGCAGGCGGACCGGGACCTTTGGCAATGAGCAGTTCTTC. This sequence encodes CASRRTGTFGNEQFF.

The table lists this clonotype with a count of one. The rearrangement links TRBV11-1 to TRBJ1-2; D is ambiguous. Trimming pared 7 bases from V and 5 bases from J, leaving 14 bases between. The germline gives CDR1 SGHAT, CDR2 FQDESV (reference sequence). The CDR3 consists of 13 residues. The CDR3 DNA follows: TGTGCCAGCAACTTCGGCGAAAGGTATGGCTACACCTTC. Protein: CASNFGERYGYTF. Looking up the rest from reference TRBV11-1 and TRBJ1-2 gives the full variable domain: EAEVAQSPRYKITEKSQAVAFWCDPISGHATLYWYRQILGQGPELLVQFQDESVVDDSQLPKDRFSAERLKGVDSTLKIQPAELGDSAMYLCASNFGERYGYTFGSGTRLTVV.

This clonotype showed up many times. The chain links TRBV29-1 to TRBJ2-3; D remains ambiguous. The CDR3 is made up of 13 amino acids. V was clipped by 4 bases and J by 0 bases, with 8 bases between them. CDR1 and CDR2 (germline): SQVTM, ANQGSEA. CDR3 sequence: CSVGHTSTDTQYF. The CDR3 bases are TGCAGCGTTGGGCACACTAGCACAGATACGCAGTATTTT.

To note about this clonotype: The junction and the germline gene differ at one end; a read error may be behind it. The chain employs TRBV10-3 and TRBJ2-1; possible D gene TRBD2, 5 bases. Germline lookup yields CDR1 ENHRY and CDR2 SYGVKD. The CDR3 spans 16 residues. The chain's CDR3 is CAINELVGASYNEQFF. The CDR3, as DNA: TGTGCCATCAATGAGTTAGTGGGAGCCTCCTACAATGAGCAGTTCTTC.

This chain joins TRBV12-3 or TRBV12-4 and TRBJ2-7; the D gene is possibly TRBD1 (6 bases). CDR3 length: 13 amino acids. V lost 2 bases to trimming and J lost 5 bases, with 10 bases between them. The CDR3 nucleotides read TGTGCCAGCAGTTTACAGGGGCCCAACGAGCAGTACTTC. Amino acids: CASSLQGPNEQYF.

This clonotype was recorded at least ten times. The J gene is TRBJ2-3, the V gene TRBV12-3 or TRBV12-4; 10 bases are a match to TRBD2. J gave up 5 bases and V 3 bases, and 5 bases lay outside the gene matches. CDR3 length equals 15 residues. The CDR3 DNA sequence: TGTGCCAGCAGTTTCTCTAGCGGGAGAGTAGATACGCAGTATTTT. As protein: CASSFSSGRVDTQYF.

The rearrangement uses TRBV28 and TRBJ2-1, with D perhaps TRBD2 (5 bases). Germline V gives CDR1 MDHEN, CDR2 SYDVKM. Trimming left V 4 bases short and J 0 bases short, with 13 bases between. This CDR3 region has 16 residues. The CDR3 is CASSSRWESSYNEQFF. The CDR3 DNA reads TGTGCCAGCAGTTCACGATGGGAGAGCTCCTACAATGAGCAGTTCTTC.

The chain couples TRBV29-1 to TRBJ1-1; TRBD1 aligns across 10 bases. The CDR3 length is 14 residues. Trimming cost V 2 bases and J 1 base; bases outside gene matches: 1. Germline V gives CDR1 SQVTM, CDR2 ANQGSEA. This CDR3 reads CSVERQGANTEAFF. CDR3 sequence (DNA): TGCAGCGTTGAAAGACAGGGGGCGAACACTGAAGCTTTCTTT.

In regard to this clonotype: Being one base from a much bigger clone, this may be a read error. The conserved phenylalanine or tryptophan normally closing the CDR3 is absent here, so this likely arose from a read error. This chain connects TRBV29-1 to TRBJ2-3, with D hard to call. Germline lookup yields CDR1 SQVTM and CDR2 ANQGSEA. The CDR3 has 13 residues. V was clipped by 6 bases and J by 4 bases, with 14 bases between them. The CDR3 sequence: CSVPVLRADTQYS. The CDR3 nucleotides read TGCAGCGTCCCGGTCCTTAGGGCAGATACGCAGTATTCT.

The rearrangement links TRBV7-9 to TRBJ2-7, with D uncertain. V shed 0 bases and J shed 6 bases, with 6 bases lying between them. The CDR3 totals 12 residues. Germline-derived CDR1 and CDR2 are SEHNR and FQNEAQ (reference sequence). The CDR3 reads CASSLARREQYF. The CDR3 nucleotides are TGTGCCAGCAGCTTAGCCCGTCGCGAGCAGTACTTC.